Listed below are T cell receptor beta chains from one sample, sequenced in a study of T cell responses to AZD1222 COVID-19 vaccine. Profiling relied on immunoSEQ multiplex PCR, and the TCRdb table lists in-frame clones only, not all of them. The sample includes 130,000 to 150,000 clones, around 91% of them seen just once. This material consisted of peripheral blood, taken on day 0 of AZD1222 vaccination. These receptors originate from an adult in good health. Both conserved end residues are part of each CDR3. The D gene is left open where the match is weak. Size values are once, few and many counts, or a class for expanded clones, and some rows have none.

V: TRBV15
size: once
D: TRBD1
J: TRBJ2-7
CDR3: CATSRGTGTGGYEQYF
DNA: TGTGCCACCAGCAGAGGGACCGGGACAGGGGGATACGAGCAGTACTTC

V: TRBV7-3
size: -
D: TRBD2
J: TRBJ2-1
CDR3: CASSQPGLAGGYNEQFF
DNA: TGTGCCAGCAGCCAACCGGGACTAGCGGGGGGATACAATGAGCAGTTCTTC

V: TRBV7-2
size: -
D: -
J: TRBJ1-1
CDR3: CASSLSRVTEAFF
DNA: TGTGCCAGCAGCTTAAGCAGGGTGACTGAAGCTTTCTTT

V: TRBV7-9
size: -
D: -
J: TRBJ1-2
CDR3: CASSPTDHYGYTF
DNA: TGTGCCAGCAGCCCAACAGACCACTATGGCTACACCTTC

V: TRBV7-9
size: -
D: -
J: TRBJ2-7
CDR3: CASSPPSSPLEQYF
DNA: TGTGCCAGCAGCCCCCCGAGTAGCCCCCTCGAGCAGTACTTC

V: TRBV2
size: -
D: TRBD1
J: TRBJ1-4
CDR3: CASSPRGQGAEKLFF
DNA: TGTGCCAGCAGTCCCCGAGGACAGGGGGCGGAAAAACTGTTTTTT

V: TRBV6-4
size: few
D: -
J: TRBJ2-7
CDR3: CASSDSGRRPYEQYF
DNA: TGTGCCAGCAGTGACTCGGGGAGGAGGCCGTACGAGCAGTACTTC

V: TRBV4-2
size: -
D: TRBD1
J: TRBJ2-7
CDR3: CASSQPGQRRLEQYF
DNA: TGTGCCAGCAGCCAACCGGGACAGCGTAGACTTGAGCAGTACTTC

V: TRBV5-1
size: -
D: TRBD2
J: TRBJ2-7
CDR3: CASSLGERGEQYF
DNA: TGCGCCAGCAGCTTGGGGGAGCGGGGGGAGCAGTACTTC

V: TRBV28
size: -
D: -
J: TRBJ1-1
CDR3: CASSLHRFPEAFF
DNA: TGTGCCAGCAGTTTACACAGGTTCCCTGAAGCTTTCTTT

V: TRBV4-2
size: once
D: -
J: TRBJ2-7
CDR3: CASSQEPGESYEQYF
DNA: TGTGCCAGCAGCCAAGAGCCAGGGGAGTCCTACGAGCAGTACTTC

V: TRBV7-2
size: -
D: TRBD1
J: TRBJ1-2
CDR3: CASSIPQGAGGYTF
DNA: TGTGCCAGCAGCATACCTCAGGGGGCGGGTGGCTACACCTTC

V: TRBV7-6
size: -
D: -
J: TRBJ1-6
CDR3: CASSSLRSPLHF
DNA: TGTGCCAGCAGCTCCCTCAGGTCACCCCTCCACTTT

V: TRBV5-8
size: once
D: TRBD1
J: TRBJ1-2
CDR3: CASSPGTGYGYTF
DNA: TGTGCCAGCAGCCCTGGGACAGGGTATGGCTACACCTTC

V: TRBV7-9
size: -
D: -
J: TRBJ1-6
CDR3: CASSLGQVNSPLHF
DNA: TGTGCCAGCAGCTTAGGACAGGTTAATTCACCCCTCCACTTT

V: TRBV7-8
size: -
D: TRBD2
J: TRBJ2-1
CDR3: CASSSNSGGAREQFF
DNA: TGTGCCAGCAGCTCTAATAGCGGGGGGGCCAGGGAGCAGTTCTTC

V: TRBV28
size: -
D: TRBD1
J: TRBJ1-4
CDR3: CASSLPGQALGEKLFF
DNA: TGTGCCAGCAGCTTACCGGGACAGGCCCTCGGCGAAAAACTGTTTTTT

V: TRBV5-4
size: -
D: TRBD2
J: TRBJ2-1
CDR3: CASSSGSLNNEQFF
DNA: TGTGCCAGCAGCAGCGGGAGTTTGAACAATGAGCAGTTCTTC

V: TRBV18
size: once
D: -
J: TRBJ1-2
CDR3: CASSPNYDYGYTF
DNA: TGTGCCAGCTCGCCCAACTACGACTATGGCTACACCTTC

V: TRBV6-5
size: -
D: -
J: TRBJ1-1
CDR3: CASSYGRGNTEAFF
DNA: TGTGCCAGCAGTTACGGTCGGGGGAACACTGAAGCTTTCTTT

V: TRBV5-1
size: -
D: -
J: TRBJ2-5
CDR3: CASSPRGSKETQYF
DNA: TGCGCCAGCAGCCCGAGGGGGTCGAAAGAGACCCAGTACTTC

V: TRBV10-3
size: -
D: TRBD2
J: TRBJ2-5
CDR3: CAIRSRLAGDMVETQYF
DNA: TGTGCCATCAGAAGCAGACTAGCGGGAGATATGGTAGAGACCCAGTACTTC

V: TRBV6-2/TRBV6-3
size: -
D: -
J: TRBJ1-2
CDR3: CASSQGRSGYTF
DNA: TGTGCCAGCAGTCAGGGAAGAAGTGGCTACACCTTC

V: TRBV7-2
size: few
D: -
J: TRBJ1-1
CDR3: CASSISQGFPEAFF
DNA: TGTGCCAGCAGCATCAGCCAGGGTTTCCCTGAAGCTTTCTTT

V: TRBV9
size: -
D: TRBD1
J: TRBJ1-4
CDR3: CASSAETGFEKLFF
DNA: TGTGCCAGCAGCGCTGAGACAGGGTTTGAAAAACTGTTTTTT

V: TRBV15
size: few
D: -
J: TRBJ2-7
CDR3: CATSRAPPSEVFRNEQYF
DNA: TGTGCCACCAGCAGAGCCCCCCCTAGCGAGGTTTTCAGAAACGAGCAGTACTTC

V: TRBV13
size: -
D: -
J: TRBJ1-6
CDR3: CASSKRGLNSPLHF
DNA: TGTGCCAGCAGCAAAAGAGGTCTGAATTCACCCCTCCACTTT

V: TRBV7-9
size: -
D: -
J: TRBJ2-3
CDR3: CASSLYETPDTDTQYF
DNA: TGTGCCAGCAGCTTATATGAGACACCGGACACAGATACGCAGTATTTT

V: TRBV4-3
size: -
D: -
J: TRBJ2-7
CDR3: CASSHSRGLHYEQYF
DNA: TGCGCCAGCAGCCACTCTCGGGGTCTTCACTACGAGCAGTACTTC

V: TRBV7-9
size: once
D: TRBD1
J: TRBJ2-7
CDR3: CASNLGQSYEQYF
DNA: TGTGCCAGCAACCTGGGACAGTCCTACGAGCAGTACTTC

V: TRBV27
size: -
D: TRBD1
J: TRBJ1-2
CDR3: CASSLSRSGTAREGYTF
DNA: TGTGCCAGCAGTCTGTCCCGGTCCGGGACAGCGAGGGAGGGCTACACCTTC

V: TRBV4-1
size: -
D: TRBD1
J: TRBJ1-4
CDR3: CASSQGWGQSNEKLFF
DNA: TGCGCCAGCAGCCAAGGGTGGGGACAGAGTAATGAAAAACTGTTTTTT

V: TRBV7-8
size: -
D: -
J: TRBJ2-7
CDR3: CASSLAMSRDYEQYF
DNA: TGTGCCAGCAGCTTAGCGATGAGCAGGGACTACGAGCAGTACTTC

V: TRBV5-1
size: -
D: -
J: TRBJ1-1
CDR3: CASSLDSDSRIRYTEAFF
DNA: TGCGCCAGCAGCTTGGATTCAGACAGCAGGATAAGGTACACTGAAGCTTTCTTT

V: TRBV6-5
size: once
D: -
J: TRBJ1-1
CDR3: CASSYRRQATQAFF
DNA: TGTGCCAGCAGTTACAGGAGACAGGCAACCCAAGCTTTCTTT

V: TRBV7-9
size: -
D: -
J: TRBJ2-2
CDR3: CASSLRTLEIHTGELFF
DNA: TGTGCCAGCAGCCTCAGGACTCTCGAAATCCACACCGGGGAGCTGTTTTTT

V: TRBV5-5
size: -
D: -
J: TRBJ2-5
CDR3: CASSPLGSGSRRGETQYF
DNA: TGTGCCAGCAGCCCCTTGGGGTCCGGGAGCCGACGTGGAGAGACCCAGTACTTC

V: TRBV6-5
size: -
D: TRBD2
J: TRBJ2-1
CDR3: CASSTGTRLGEQFF
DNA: TGTGCCAGCAGTACTGGGACTAGACTTGGTGAGCAGTTCTTC

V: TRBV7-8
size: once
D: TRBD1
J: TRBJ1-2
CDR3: CASSLAGQAYGYTF
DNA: TGTGCCAGCAGCTTAGCGGGACAGGCCTATGGCTACACCTTC

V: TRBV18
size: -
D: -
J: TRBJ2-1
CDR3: CASSPPGLVYNEQFF
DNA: TGTGCCAGCTCACCCCCGGGACTCGTCTACAATGAGCAGTTCTTC

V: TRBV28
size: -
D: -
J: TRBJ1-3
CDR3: CASRDVNTIYF
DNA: TGTGCCAGCAGGGATGTGAACACCATATATTTT

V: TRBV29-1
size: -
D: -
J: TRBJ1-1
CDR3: CSVMGHTNTEAFF
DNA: TGCAGCGTTATGGGACATACGAACACTGAAGCTTTCTTT

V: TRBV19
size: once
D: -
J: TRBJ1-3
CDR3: CASSPGQPGNTIYF
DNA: TGTGCCAGTAGTCCTGGGCAGCCTGGAAACACCATATATTTT

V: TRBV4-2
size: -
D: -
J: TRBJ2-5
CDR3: CASSHEEGGSTETQYF
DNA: TGTGCCAGCAGCCATGAAGAGGGAGGCAGTACGGAGACCCAGTACTTC

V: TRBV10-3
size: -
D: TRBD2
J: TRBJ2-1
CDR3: CAISESFAGAYNEQFF
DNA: TGTGCCATCAGTGAGTCGTTCGCGGGAGCCTACAATGAGCAGTTCTTC

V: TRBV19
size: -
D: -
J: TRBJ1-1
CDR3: CASSISAMNTEAFF
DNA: TGTGCCAGTAGTATTTCGGCGATGAACACTGAAGCTTTCTTT

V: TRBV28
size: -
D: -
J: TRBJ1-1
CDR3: CASSLWAGNTEAFF
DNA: TGTGCCAGCAGTTTATGGGCGGGGAACACTGAAGCTTTCTTT

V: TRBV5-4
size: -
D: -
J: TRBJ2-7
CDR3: CASSLDQGLDEQYF
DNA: TGTGCCAGCAGCTTGGATCAGGGGCTGGACGAGCAGTACTTC

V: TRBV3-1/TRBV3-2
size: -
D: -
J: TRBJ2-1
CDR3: CASSLTVYNEQFF
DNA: TGTGCCAGCAGCCTTACAGTTTACAATGAGCAGTTCTTC

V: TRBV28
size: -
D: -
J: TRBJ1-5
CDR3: CASSLTFAVRERQPQHF
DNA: TGTGCCAGCAGTTTAACTTTCGCGGTCAGGGAGAGACAGCCCCAGCATTTT

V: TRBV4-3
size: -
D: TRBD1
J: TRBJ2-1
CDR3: CASSQEPPVGDRYNEQFF
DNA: TGCGCCAGCAGCCAAGAGCCCCCAGTCGGGGACAGGTACAATGAGCAGTTCTTC

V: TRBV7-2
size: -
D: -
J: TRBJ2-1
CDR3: CASSVRGGTPGEQFF
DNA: TGTGCCAGCAGCGTTCGTGGCGGGACCCCGGGGGAGCAGTTCTTC

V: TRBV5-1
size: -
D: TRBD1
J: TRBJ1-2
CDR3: CASRALETGAGYGYTF
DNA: TGCGCCAGCAGGGCATTGGAAACAGGGGCAGGGTATGGCTACACCTTC

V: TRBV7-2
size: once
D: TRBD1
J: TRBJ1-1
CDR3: CASSLFGTGSTEAFF
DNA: TGTGCCAGCAGCTTATTCGGGACAGGGTCCACTGAAGCTTTCTTT

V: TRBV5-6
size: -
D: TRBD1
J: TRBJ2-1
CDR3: CASSSPGTEYNEQFF
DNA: TGTGCCAGCAGCTCTCCCGGGACAGAATACAATGAGCAGTTCTTC

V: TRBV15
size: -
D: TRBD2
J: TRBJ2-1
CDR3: CATSRDGITSGSNEQFF
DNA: TGTGCCACCAGCAGAGATGGTATAACTAGCGGGAGCAATGAGCAGTTCTTC

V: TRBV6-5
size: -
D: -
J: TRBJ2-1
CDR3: CAIDRWTSEQFF
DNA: TGTGCCATCGATCGTTGGACCTCGGAGCAGTTCTTC

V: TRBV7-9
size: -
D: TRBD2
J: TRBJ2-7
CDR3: CASSPGLAREQYF
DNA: TGTGCCAGCAGCCCGGGACTAGCTAGGGAGCAGTACTTC

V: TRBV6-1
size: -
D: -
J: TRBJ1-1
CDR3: CASSEGSIPYTEAFF
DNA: TGTGCCAGCAGTGAAGGGTCCATTCCTTACACTGAAGCTTTCTTT